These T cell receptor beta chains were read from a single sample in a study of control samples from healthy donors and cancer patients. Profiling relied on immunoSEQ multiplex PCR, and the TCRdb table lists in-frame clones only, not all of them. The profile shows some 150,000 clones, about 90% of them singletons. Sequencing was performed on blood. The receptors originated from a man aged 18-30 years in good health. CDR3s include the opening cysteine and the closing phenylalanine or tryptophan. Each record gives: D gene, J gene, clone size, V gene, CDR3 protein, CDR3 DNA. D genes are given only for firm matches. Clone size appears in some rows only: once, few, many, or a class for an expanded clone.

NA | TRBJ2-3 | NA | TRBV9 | CASSSEGMGGQGRRTFTDTQYF | TGTGCCAGCAGCTCAGAAGGTATGGGAGGCCAGGGACGTCGGACATTCACAGATACGCAGTATTTT
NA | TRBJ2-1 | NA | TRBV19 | CASSTTGTLSSYNEQFF | TGTGCCAGTAGTACTACCGGGACCCTGAGCTCCTACAATGAGCAGTTCTTC
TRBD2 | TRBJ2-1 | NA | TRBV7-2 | CASSLQRGGNEQFF | TGTGCCAGCAGCTTACAGCGGGGGGGCAACGAGCAGTTCTTC
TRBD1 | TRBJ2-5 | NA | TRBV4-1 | CASSQEGTGYGETQYF | TGCGCCAGCAGCCAAGAAGGGACAGGGTATGGAGAGACCCAGTACTTC
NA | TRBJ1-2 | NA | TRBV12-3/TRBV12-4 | CASSLAPQGGYTF | TGTGCCAGCAGTTTGGCGCCACAAGGCGGCTACACCTTC
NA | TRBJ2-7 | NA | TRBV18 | CASSPGDGSYEQYF | TGTGCCAGCTCACCAGGCGACGGCTCCTACGAGCAGTACTTC
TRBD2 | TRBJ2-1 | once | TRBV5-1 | CARGRAGTSGGGTYNEQFF | TGCGCCCGCGGCCGCGCCGGGACTAGCGGGGGGGGAACCTACAATGAGCAGTTCTTC
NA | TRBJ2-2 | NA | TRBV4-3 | CASSQGDPLYTGELFF | TGCGCCAGCAGCCAAGGTGACCCCCTATACACCGGGGAGCTGTTTTTT
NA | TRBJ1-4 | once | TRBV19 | CASSSSGAEKLFF | TGTGCCAGTAGTAGTTCGGGGGCGGAAAAACTGTTTTTT
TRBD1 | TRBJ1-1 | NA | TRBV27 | CASSLQGGFIPSLNTEAFF | TGTGCCAGCAGTTTACAGGGGGGTTTCATCCCAAGCCTGAACACTGAAGCTTTCTTT
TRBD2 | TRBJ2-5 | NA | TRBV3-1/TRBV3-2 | CASSQENIAGEETQYF | TGTGCCAGCAGCCAAGAGAACATAGCGGGGGAAGAGACCCAGTACTTC
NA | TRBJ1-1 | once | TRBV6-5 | CASSAMVSEAFF | TGTGCCAGCAGCGCCATGGTGAGTGAAGCTTTCTTT
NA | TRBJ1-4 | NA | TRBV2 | CASRGGAVEKLFF | TGTGCCAGCAGAGGCGGGGCTGTTGAAAAACTGTTTTTT
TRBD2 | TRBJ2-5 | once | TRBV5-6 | CASSWGLAGPETQYF | TGTGCCAGCAGCTGGGGACTAGCGGGGCCCGAGACCCAGTACTTC
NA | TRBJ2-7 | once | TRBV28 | CASRDLGQKLSYEQYF | TGTGCCAGCAGAGATCTCGGGCAGAAACTCTCCTACGAGCAGTACTTC
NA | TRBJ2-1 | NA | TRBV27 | CASSPGYNEQFF | TGTGCCAGCAGTCCCGGATACAATGAGCAGTTCTTC
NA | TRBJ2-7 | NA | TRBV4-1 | CASSQVERDEQYF | TGCGCCAGCAGCCAAGTAGAAAGAGACGAGCAGTACTTC
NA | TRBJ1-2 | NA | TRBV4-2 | CASSQDKRDEHGYTF | TGTGCCAGCAGCCAAGATAAGCGGGATGAGCATGGCTACACCTTC
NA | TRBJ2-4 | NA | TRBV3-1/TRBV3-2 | CASGSAGEGKNIQYF | TGTGCCAGCGGTTCCGCAGGGGAGGGCAAAAACATTCAGTACTTC
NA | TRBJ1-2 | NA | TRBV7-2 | CASSQPEGGYTF | TGTGCCAGCAGTCAACCGGAGGGGGGCTACACCTTC
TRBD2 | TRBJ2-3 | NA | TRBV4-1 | CASSHPPSGGPSTDTQYF | TGCGCCAGCAGCCATCCGCCCAGCGGGGGCCCTAGCACAGATACGCAGTATTTT
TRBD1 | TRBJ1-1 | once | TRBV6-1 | CASSAKRPGTVAYMNTEAFF | TGTGCCAGCAGTGCTAAACGACCCGGGACAGTAGCTTACATGAACACTGAAGCTTTCTTT
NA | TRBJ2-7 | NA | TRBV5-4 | CASSLRDNYEQYF | TGTGCCAGCAGCTTACGGGACAACTACGAGCAGTACTTC
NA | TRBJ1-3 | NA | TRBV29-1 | CSVIRNSGNTIYF | TGCAGCGTTATTCGAAACTCTGGAAACACCATATATTTT
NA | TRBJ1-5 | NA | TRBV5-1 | CASSLGQSNQPQHF | TGCGCCAGCAGCTTGGGACAGAGCAATCAGCCCCAGCATTTT
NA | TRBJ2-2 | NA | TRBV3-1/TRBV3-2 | CASSQGSFPGELFF | TGTGCCAGCAGCCAGGGGTCCTTCCCCGGGGAGCTGTTTTTT
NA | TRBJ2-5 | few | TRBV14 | CASSQVGETQYF | TGTGCCAGCAGCCAAGTGGGCGAGACCCAGTACTTC
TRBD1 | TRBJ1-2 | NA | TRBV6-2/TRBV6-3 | CASSRTETGGGYTF | TGTGCCAGCAGCCGTACCGAAACAGGGGGTGGCTACACCTTC
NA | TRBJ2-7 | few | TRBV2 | CASSESHGTYEQYF | TGTGCCAGCAGTGAATCACACGGGACCTACGAGCAGTACTTC
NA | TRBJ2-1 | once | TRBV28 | CASSFRSSYNEQFF | TGTGCCAGCAGTTTCCGCAGTTCTTACAATGAGCAGTTCTTC
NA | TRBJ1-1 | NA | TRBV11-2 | CASSLELNTEAFF | TGTGCCAGCAGCTTAGAATTGAACACTGAAGCTTTCTTT
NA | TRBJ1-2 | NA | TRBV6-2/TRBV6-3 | CASSYRVEGYTF | TGTGCCAGCAGTTACAGGGTCGAAGGCTACACCTTC
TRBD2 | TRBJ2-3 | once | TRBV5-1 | CASSLEGGTPDTQYF | TGCGCCAGCAGCTTGGAGGGAGGGACGCCAGATACGCAGTATTTT
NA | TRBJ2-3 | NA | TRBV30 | CAWDAGASTDTQYF | TGTGCCTGGGACGCGGGGGCTAGCACAGATACGCAGTATTTT
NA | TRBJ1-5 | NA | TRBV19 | CASSRGPRWADNQPQHF | TGTGCCAGTAGTCGCGGACCCCGATGGGCTGACAATCAGCCCCAGCATTTT
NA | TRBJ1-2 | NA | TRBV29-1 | CSVDVGTVAYGYTF | TGCAGCGTTGACGTTGGGACTGTGGCTTATGGCTACACCTTC
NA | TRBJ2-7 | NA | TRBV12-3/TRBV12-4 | CASSLEGIHEQYF | TGTGCCAGCAGTTTAGAGGGGATCCACGAGCAGTACTTC
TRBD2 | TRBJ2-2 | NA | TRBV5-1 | CASSLGLDNTGELFF | TGCGCCAGCAGCTTAGGACTAGATAACACCGGGGAGCTGTTTTTT
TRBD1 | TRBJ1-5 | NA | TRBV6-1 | CASSGRFKGQASNQPQHF | TGTGCCAGCAGTGGCCGGTTTAAAGGACAGGCTAGCAATCAGCCCCAGCATTTT
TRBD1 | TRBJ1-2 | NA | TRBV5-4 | CASSTGQGYGYTF | TGTGCCAGCAGCACCGGACAGGGTTATGGCTACACCTTC
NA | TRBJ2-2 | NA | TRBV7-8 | CASSPMAASPNTGELFF | TGTGCCAGCAGCCCTATGGCAGCTAGCCCAAACACCGGGGAGCTGTTTTTT
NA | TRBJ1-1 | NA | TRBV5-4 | CASSLRSDTEAFF | TGTGCCAGCAGCCTCAGAAGTGACACTGAAGCTTTCTTT
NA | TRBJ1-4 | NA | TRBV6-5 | CASKRNEKLFF | TGTGCCAGCAAGCGGAATGAAAAACTGTTTTTT
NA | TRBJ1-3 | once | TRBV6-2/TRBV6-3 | CASSYPGAGNTIYF | TGTGCCAGCAGTTATCCAGGGGCTGGAAACACCATATATTTT
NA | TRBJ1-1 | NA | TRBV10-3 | CAISEIVNTEAFF | TGTGCCATCAGTGAAATCGTGAACACTGAAGCTTTCTTT
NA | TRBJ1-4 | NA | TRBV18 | CASSPPGQREKLFF | TGTGCCAGCTCACCACCGGGGCAACGGGAAAAACTGTTTTTT
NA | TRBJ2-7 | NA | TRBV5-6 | CASSLGRGWEQYF | TGTGCCAGCAGCTTGGGTCGGGGTTGGGAGCAGTACTTC
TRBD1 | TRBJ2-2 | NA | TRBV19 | CASSPGQGSIGELFF | TGTGCCAGTAGTCCGGGACAGGGTAGCATCGGGGAGCTGTTTTTT
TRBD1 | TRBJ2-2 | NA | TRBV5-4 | CASSPPGQGNTGELFF | TGTGCCAGCAGCCCACCGGGACAGGGTAACACCGGGGAGCTGTTTTTT
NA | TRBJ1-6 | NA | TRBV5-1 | CASSSTQGQGNSPLHF | TGCGCCAGCAGCTCGACTCAAGGGCAGGGGAATTCACCCCTCCACTTT
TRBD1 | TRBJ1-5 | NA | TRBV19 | CASSIHPGTGSNQPQHF | TGTGCCAGTAGTATCCACCCCGGGACAGGGTCCAATCAGCCCCAGCATTTT
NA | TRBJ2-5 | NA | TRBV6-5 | CASSPPGVETQYF | TGTGCCAGCAGCCCCCCGGGCGTGGAGACCCAGTACTTC
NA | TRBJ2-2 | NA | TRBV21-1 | CASSGQGGPNTGELFF | TGTGCCAGCAGCGGACAGGGCGGACCGAACACCGGGGAGCTGTTTTTT
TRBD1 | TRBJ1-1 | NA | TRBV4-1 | CASSFRQGLTEAFF | TGCGCCAGCAGTTTCCGACAGGGCCTAACTGAAGCTTTCTTT
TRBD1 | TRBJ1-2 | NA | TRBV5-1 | CASSYDRGGYTF | TGCGCCAGCAGCTACGACAGGGGTGGCTACACCTTC
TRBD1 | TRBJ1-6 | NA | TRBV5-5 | CASSRDRENSPLHF | TGTGCCAGCAGCCGGGACAGGGAGAATTCACCCCTCCACTTT
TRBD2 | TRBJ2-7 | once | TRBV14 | CASSQGLAGDEQYF | TGTGCCAGCAGCCAAGGTCTAGCGGGGGACGAGCAGTACTTC
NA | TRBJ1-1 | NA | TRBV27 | CASRPASGNMNTEAFF | TGTGCCAGCAGACCAGCTTCAGGAAACATGAACACTGAAGCTTTCTTT
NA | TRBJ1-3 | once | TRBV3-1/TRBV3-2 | CASTLQGSGNTIYF | TGTGCCAGCACCTTACAGGGCTCTGGAAACACCATATATTTT
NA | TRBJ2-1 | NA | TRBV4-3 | CASSQDSDSLSYNEQFF | TGCGCCAGCAGCCAGGATTCGGACAGCCTGTCCTACAATGAGCAGTTCTTC